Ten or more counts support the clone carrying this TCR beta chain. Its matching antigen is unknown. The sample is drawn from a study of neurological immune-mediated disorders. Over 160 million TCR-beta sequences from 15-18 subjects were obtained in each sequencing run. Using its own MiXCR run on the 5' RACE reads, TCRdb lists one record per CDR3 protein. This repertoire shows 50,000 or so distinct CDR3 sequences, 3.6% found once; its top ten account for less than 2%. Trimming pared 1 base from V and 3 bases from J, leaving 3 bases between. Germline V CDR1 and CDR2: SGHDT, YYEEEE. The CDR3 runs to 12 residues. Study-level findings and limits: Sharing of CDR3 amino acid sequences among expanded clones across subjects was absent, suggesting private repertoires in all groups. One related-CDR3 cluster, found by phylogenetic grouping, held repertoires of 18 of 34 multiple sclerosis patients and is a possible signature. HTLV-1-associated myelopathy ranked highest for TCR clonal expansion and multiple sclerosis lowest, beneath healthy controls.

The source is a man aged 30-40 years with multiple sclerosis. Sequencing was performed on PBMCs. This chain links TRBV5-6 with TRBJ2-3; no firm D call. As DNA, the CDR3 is TGTGCCAGCAGCTTGAGAACAGATACGCAGTATTTT. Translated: CASSLRTDTQYF.